The 19 T cell receptor beta chains reported below all come from one sample, sequenced in a study of cytomegalovirus exposure and HLA in healthy donors. It was with 60 Vbeta and 13 Jbeta primers that the PCR ran. TCRdb keeps only in-frame clones here, not all; method: immunoSEQ multiplex PCR. This table has some 120,000 clones, about 81% appearing once. Sequences were obtained from PBMCs. All receptors derive from a middle-aged man in good health and CMV-seronegative.

This clone was seen a handful of times. The chain joins TRBV7-2 to TRBJ2-7, with D unclear. Germline CDR1 and CDR2: SGHTA and FQGNSA. CDR3 length: 15 residues. V was shortened by 4 bases and J by 0 bases, with 13 bases between the two germline ends. In DNA, the CDR3 is TGTGCCAGCAGCTATCATGGAGTATCCTCCTACGAGCAGTACTTC. Translation: CASSYHGVSSYEQYF.

The chain carries TRBV28 and TRBJ2-7; a weak D match, TRBD1 (5 bases). With 5 bases removed from V and 1 base from J, the gap between germline ends came to 12 bases. Germline CDR1 reads MDHEN; CDR2 reads SYDVKM. This CDR3 has 14 amino acids. The DNA for the CDR3 is TGTGCCAGCAGTGCCAGACAGATTTCCTACGAGCAGTACTTC. It specifies CASSARQISYEQYF.

The chain uses TRBV5-6 and TRBJ1-6, with TRBD1 matching 9 bases. In germline, CDR1 is SGHDT, CDR2 YYEEEE. The CDR3 has 14 residues. Unmatched junction bases numbered 2, after V lost 3 bases and J lost 7 bases. CDR3 loop: CASSYGTGNSPLHF. The DNA for the CDR3 is TGTGCCAGCAGCTACGGGACAGGGAATTCACCCCTCCACTTT.

The rearrangement links TRBV5-1 to TRBJ1-2; D not resolved. Looked up from germline, CDR1 is SGHRS and CDR2 is YFSETQ. Trimming left V 4 bases short and J 4 bases short, with 8 bases between. This CDR3 has 12 amino acids. This CDR3 is CASSQEFYGYTF. CDR3 DNA sequence: TGCGCCAGCAGCCAAGAGTTCTATGGCTACACCTTC.

The V gene is TRBV15, the J gene TRBJ1-2; 9 nucleotides match TRBD1. After removal of 4 bases from V and 5 bases from J, the junction contained 8 bases not matched to a gene. The germline CDR1 and CDR2 sequences are LNHNV and YYDKDF (reference sequence). The CDR3 totals 15 residues. The CDR3 is CATSKITGGKYGYTF. DNA of the CDR3: TGTGCCACCAGCAAGATAACAGGGGGCAAATATGGCTACACCTTC. Using reference TRBV15 and TRBJ1-2 for the parts outside the CDR3, the full variable domain is DAMVIQNPRYQVTQFGKPVTLSCSQTLNHNVMYWYQQKSSQAPKLLFHYYDKDFNNEADTPDNFQSRRPNTSFCFLDIRSPGLGDTAMYLCATSKITGGKYGYTFGSGTRLTVV.

V usage is TRBV6-1 and J usage is TRBJ2-1, with D possibly being TRBD2 (5 bases). With 5 bases removed from V and 16 bases from J, the gap between germline ends came to 15 bases. CDR3 size: 11 residues. Germline V gene sequence: CDR1 MNHNS, CDR2 SASEGT. DNA of the CDR3: TGTGCCAGCAGTACCCCTAGCCTCCCCTTCTTC. It encodes CASSTPSLPFF.

This chain connects TRBV27 to TRBJ1-1, with D unclear. This CDR3 region has 14 residues. The germline gives CDR1 MNHEY, CDR2 SMNVEV (reference sequence). The V end lost 3 bases, the J end lost 10 bases, and 18 bases lay between the germline ends. CDR3 loop: CASSLLREPRVAFF. CDR3 coding DNA: TGTGCCAGCAGTTTGCTTAGGGAGCCGAGGGTAGCTTTCTTT.

Details on this clone: At the DNA level, this CDR3 is encoded by other sequences in the same sample as well. The CDR3 loop reads CASSPGTSGINEQFF. The CDR3, as DNA: TGTGCCAGCAGCCCCGGGACTAGCGGGATCAATGAGCAGTTCTTC. The gene calls are TRBV4-2 and TRBJ2-1; 13 bases line up with TRBD2. The junction had 3 bases not matched to a gene; V was cut back by 4 bases and J by 6 bases. The CDR3 sequence is 15 residues long. Germline V gives CDR1 LGHNA, CDR2 YNFKEQ.

This rearrangement joins TRBV5-1 to TRBJ1-1; D is perhaps TRBD1 (5 bases). CDR3 length: 13 amino acids. Per germline, CDR1 SGHRS and CDR2 YFSETQ. Trimming took 4 bases from V and 5 from J, leaving 12 bases between them. CDR3 sequence (DNA): TGCGCCAGCAGCCTTGGAGGGGTGACTGAAGCTTTCTTT. Translated: CASSLGGVTEAFF.

This clone appeared once. The chain uses TRBV5-6 and TRBJ2-7; 11 nucleotides line up with TRBD2. CDR1 is SGHDT, CDR2 YYEEEE, per germline. V gave up 0 bases and J gave up 7 bases; unmatched junction bases: 6. This CDR3 spans 15 amino acids. CDR3 in amino acids: CASSLGSGGAGEQYF. DNA of the CDR3: TGTGCCAGCAGCTTGGGTAGCGGGGGGGCCGGGGAGCAGTACTTC.

The J gene is TRBJ2-1, the V gene TRBV20-1; 9 bases are shared with TRBD2. The CDR3 has 11 amino acids. Germline V CDR1 and CDR2: DFQATT, SNEGSKA (reference sequence). This chain's CDR3 is CKAGGGNEQFF. The CDR3 coding sequence is TGCAAGGCGGGAGGGGGCAATGAGCAGTTCTTC.

This clone was detected once. V is TRBV11-2 and J is TRBJ2-1; no reliable D call. Trimming removed 5 bases at V and 4 bases at J, with 15 bases between. CDR1 and CDR2 (germline): SGHAT, FQNNGV. This CDR3 comprises 15 residues. The CDR3 protein is CASSPDFGSYNEQFF. CDR3 bases: TGTGCCAGCAGCCCGGATTTCGGGTCGTACAATGAGCAGTTCTTC.

The chain employs TRBV11-2 and TRBJ2-3, with TRBD1 identical over 10 bases. Losses at the gene ends were 5 bases for V and 6 bases for J; bases not matched to a gene: 5. CDR1 and CDR2 from the germline V gene are SGHAT and FQNNGV. CDR3 size: 14 residues. The CDR3 spells CASSDRGRGDTQYF. The CDR3 nucleotides read TGTGCCAGCAGCGACAGGGGGCGCGGTGATACGCAGTATTTT.

This chain joins TRBV19 and TRBJ1-1; 8 bases match TRBD1. The junction had 10 bases not matched to a gene; V was cut back by 0 bases and J by 4 bases. The CDR3 has 17 amino acids. Germline CDR1 reads LNHDA; CDR2 reads SQIVND (reference sequence). CDR3 residues: CASSIDRSRGHATEAFF. The CDR3 bases are TGTGCCAGTAGTATAGATAGGAGCAGGGGGCATGCCACTGAAGCTTTCTTT.

The V and J genes are TRBV5-1 and TRBJ2-3; 9 bases agree with TRBD2. Germline assignment: CDR1 SGHRS and CDR2 YFSETQ. The CDR3 is 15 residues long. Trimming at V came to 5 bases and at J to 8 bases, leaving 12 bases not matched to a gene. The CDR3 region has the DNA TGCGCCAGCAGTGAGGGAGCGGGGGGTACGGGTACGCAGTATTTT. Amino acids: CASSEGAGGTGTQYF.

This clone was observed a few times. The rearrangement joins TRBV4-3 to TRBJ1-2; D not resolved. The CDR3 is 14 residues long. Germline CDR1 and CDR2: LGHNA and YSLEER. Deletions cut 0 bases from V and 2 bases from J, with 7 bases between. DNA of the CDR3: TGCGCCAGCAGCCAAGATGGAGAAAACTATGGCTACACCTTC. This codes for CASSQDGENYGYTF.

This clone was observed a few times. This sequence joins TRBV15 and TRBJ2-7; the D gene is possibly TRBD1 (5 bases). There are 13 residues in the CDR3. The V gene's germline CDR1 is LNHNV and CDR2 YYDKDF (reference sequence). V was trimmed by 8 bases and J by 5 bases, leaving 16 bases between them. The CDR3 loop is CATARWGDHEQYF. CDR3 sequence (DNA): TGTGCCACCGCACGGTGGGGCGACCACGAGCAGTACTTC.

J is TRBJ1-1 and V is TRBV27, with D perhaps matching TRBD1 (5 bases). The CDR3 runs to 14 residues. The germline V gene encodes CDR1 MNHEY and CDR2 SMNVEV (reference sequence). Between the trimmed V and J ends, which lost 7 bases and 3 bases, there was a span of 15 bases. CDR3 residues: CASTGMGKDTEAFF. CDR3 bases: TGTGCCAGCACAGGGATGGGGAAGGACACTGAAGCTTTCTTT.

The J gene is TRBJ2-3, the V gene TRBV14; 7 bases are shared with TRBD2. CDR1 and CDR2 (germline): SGHDN, FVKESK. Unmatched junction bases numbered 11, after V lost 1 base and J lost 4 bases. CDR3 length: 17 residues. CDR3 DNA sequence: TGTGCCAGCAGCCAAGCCGGGACTATCGCTAGACCAGATACGCAGTATTTT. It specifies CASSQAGTIARPDTQYF.